The clone carrying this T cell receptor (beta chain) was found many times. The antigen is not known. TCR beta VDJ combinations and CDR3 sequences were profiled from genomic DNA. MiXCR, run by TCRdb on the reads, gives a single entry per CDR3 protein. The top ten hold around 8.3% of the sample, which has fewer than 70,000 distinct CDR3 sequences, 54% seen once. The sample comes from a study of CD8+CD57+ T cells in acquired aplastic anemia. Findings and limits, study-wide: Between the patient and control groups, CD8+ Simpson's diversity did not differ significantly.

This clonotype originated in a human donor in good health, serving as a control. Source material: sorted CD4+, CD8+, or CD8+CD57+ T cells (not recorded which) from PBMCs.

The CDR3 DNA is TGTGCCAGCAGCTTAGGGGGGGGGCCTGGAAACACCATATATTTT. Its protein is CASSLGGGPGNTIYF. V gene TRBV9 combines with J gene TRBJ1-3; possible D gene TRBD1, 6 bases. This CDR3 comprises 15 residues. V was clipped by 4 bases and J by 2 bases, with 13 bases between them. The V gene's germline CDR1 is SGDLS and CDR2 YYNGEE.